The entry below describes one T cell receptor (beta chain). It lacks a known antigen. Base qualities were left out, and no much larger clone turns up one base away. Library preparation was by the immunoSEQ multiplex PCR assay. TCRdb carries this immuneACCESS record with in-frame sequences only. Its versions omit some clonotypes, under half of them owing to an unresolved V gene in the studies checked, with the rest unexplained. The table for this sample lists roughly 21,000 clones; around 84% of them were counted only once. The ten largest clonotypes hold more than 20% of the sample. This specimen comes from a study of control samples from healthy donors and cancer patients (TCRdb year 2020). The clonotype comes from a man in his fifties or sixties with colorectal cancer. The sample taken for sequencing was PBMCs.

The nucleotides are TGTGCCAGCAGGCCGATCGGCGGGGGGCAAGAGACCCAGTACTTC. Its translation reads: CASRPIGGGQETQYF. Rearrangement joined TRBV6-5 to TRBJ2-5, and 8 bases in between align with TRBD2. The germline V gene specifies MNHEY as CDR1 and SVGAGI as CDR2. Compared with germline, V lacks 6 bases and J lacks 2 bases; bases without a gene match: 8. The CDR3 measures 15 amino acids from cysteine to phenylalanine. The read is trimmed to its CDR3 DNA, 45 bases read in frame from base 1.